The subject of this entry is one T cell receptor (beta chain). What it binds is unknown. The CDR3 has 14 amino acids. Germline CDR1 is SQVTM and CDR2 is ANQGSEA. With 6 bases removed from V and 1 base from J, the gap between germline ends came to 15 bases. The entry originates in a study of cytomegalovirus exposure and HLA in healthy donors. Turning to the study itself: From HLA-typed donors, an early data release held approximately 85 million unique TCRs. Study outcomes and limitations: A later analysis showed TCR association rates differing by HLA locus, peaking at DRB1 and lowest at HLA-C. TRBV6-2, TRBV6-3 and some other V segments were excluded as indistinguishable. In a later analysis, at a false discovery rate of 0.05, under 20,000 TCR beta sequences matched HLA alleles.

Vbeta (60) and Jbeta (13) primers were used in the PCR. Clones were read by immunoSEQ multiplex PCR, and TCRdb kept only the in-frame ones, dropping some. The sample contains approximately 150,000 clones, around 90% of which appear only once. The receptor comes from a woman aged 35 to 49 in good health and CMV-seronegative. V and J are TRBV29-1 and TRBJ1-1; TRBD1 might be the D (5 bases). The sample consisted of PBMCs. This CDR3 reads CSVEWDFPNTEAFF. The CDR3 nucleotides read TGCAGCGTCGAATGGGACTTTCCGAACACTGAAGCTTTCTTT.